These T cell receptor beta chains were read from a single sample in a study of cytomegalovirus exposure and HLA in healthy donors. Generated by immunoSEQ multiplex PCR, the TCRdb table keeps only in-frame clones and is missing some. The sample consists of roughly 71,000 clones, 65% to 70% of them appearing once. Sequenced input: PBMCs. The receptors originated from a man aged 40-55 years in good health and CMV-seropositive. Both conserved end residues are part of each CDR3. A D gene is named only where the DNA matches it firmly. Not all rows give a size; the values are once, few, many and, for expanded clones, a class.

TRBJ2-1 once TRBV19 NA CASSIRFLAVINNEQFF TGTGCCAGTAGTATCCGCTTCCTGGCGGTTATAAACAATGAGCAGTTCTTC
TRBJ1-1 NA TRBV6-6 NA CASIYGSNDFEAFF TGTGCCAGCATCTACGGCTCAAACGACTTTGAAGCTTTCTTT
TRBJ1-5 NA TRBV10-3 NA CAISPGQSNQPQHF TGTGCCATCAGTCCAGGACAGAGCAATCAGCCCCAGCATTTT
TRBJ2-3 few TRBV5-1 TRBD2 CASSRQGTSGTDTQYF TGCGCCAGCAGCCGACAGGGGACTAGCGGCACAGATACGCAGTATTTT
TRBJ2-7 NA TRBV7-9 NA CAEVTPGQGYEQYF TGTGCCGAGGTTACTCCGGGACAAGGCTACGAGCAGTACTTC
TRBJ2-5 NA TRBV14 NA CASSAGARSETQYF TGTGCCAGCAGCGCAGGGGCCCGCTCTGAGACCCAGTACTTC
TRBJ2-4 few TRBV7-2 NA CASSLAMGTGVAKNIQYF TGTGCCAGCAGCTTAGCGATGGGAACGGGAGTAGCCAAAAACATTCAGTACTTC
TRBJ1-5 few TRBV21-1 NA CASSKKGQNNQPQHF TGTGCCAGCAGCAAAAAGGGACAGAACAATCAGCCCCAGCATTTT
TRBJ1-2 few TRBV5-1 TRBD1 CASSLGIGTGAGYTF TGCGCCAGCAGCTTGGGAATTGGGACAGGGGCAGGCTACACCTTC
TRBJ2-7 NA TRBV7-8 TRBD1 CASSPGQGYEQYF TGTGCCAGCAGCCCGGGACAGGGCTACGAGCAGTACTTC
TRBJ1-1 NA TRBV5-4 NA CASSSAGVGDTEAFF TGTGCCAGCAGCTCCGCAGGGGTGGGGGACACTGAAGCTTTCTTT
TRBJ2-7 NA TRBV11-2 TRBD2 CASSFYREDEQYF TGTGCCAGCAGCTTTTACCGGGAGGACGAGCAGTACTTC
TRBJ2-7 NA TRBV7-9 TRBD2 CASTLAGGQSEQYF TGTGCCAGCACGCTGGCGGGGGGGCAAAGCGAGCAGTACTTC
TRBJ1-2 NA TRBV5-4 TRBD1 CASRGTGRYGYTF TGTGCCAGCAGGGGGACAGGGCGCTATGGCTACACCTTC
TRBJ1-4 few TRBV18 NA CASSPSAATNEKLFF TGTGCCAGCTCACCATCGGCGGCGACTAATGAAAAACTGTTTTTT
TRBJ1-4 once TRBV6-6 NA CASISQGPNEKLFF TGTGCCAGCATCTCACAGGGACCTAATGAAAAACTGTTTTTT
TRBJ1-1 NA TRBV4-1 NA CASSHGEAINTEAFF TGCGCCAGCAGCCACGGAGAGGCGATTAACACTGAAGCTTTCTTT
TRBJ2-7 NA TRBV5-5 TRBD1 CASSRVDRGHSEQYF TGTGCCAGCAGCCGCGTAGACAGGGGGCATAGCGAGCAGTACTTC
TRBJ2-7 NA TRBV4-1 TRBD1 CASSQGGQGAYEQYF TGCGCCAGCAGCCAGGGGGGACAGGGGGCGTACGAGCAGTACTTC
TRBJ1-1 NA TRBV6-6 NA CASSYFRQVQNTEAFF TGTGCCAGCAGTTACTTCCGGCAGGTGCAGAACACTGAAGCTTTCTTT
TRBJ2-7 once TRBV7-9 NA CASSLGTSSYEQYF TGTGCCAGCAGCTTAGGGACTTCTTCCTACGAGCAGTACTTC
TRBJ2-7 NA TRBV7-2 NA CASSSWGPAYF TGTGCCAGCAGCTCGTGGGGGCCGGCATACTTC
TRBJ2-3 few TRBV5-1 TRBD1 CASSLGQGNTDTQYF TGCGCCAGCAGCTTGGGACAGGGAAACACAGATACGCAGTATTTT
TRBJ2-1 NA TRBV9 NA CASSVAWANNEQFF TGTGCCAGCAGCGTAGCTTGGGCTAACAATGAGCAGTTCTTC
TRBJ2-1 NA TRBV4-1 NA CASSRDNEQFF TGCGCCAGCAGCCGAGACAATGAGCAGTTCTTC
TRBJ2-1 NA TRBV18 TRBD2 CASSPSLAGRTNEQFF TGTGCCAGCTCACCGTCACTAGCGGGTAGGACCAATGAGCAGTTCTTC
TRBJ2-3 once TRBV4-3 TRBD1 CASSRTGYTDTQYF TGCGCCAGCAGCCGGACAGGGTACACAGATACGCAGTATTTT
TRBJ1-2 NA TRBV28 NA CASSISGTRYGYTF TGTGCCAGCAGTATCTCGGGAACCCGCTATGGCTACACCTTC
TRBJ1-1 NA TRBV7-9 TRBD1 CASNPGQENTEAFF TGTGCCAGCAACCCTGGACAGGAGAACACTGAAGCTTTCTTT
TRBJ1-1 NA TRBV19 NA CASSRGRAEAFF TGTGCCAGTAGTAGGGGGAGGGCTGAAGCTTTCTTT
TRBJ2-7 NA TRBV14 TRBD1 CASSPRDRDREQYF TGTGCCAGCAGCCCCCGGGACAGGGATCGAGAGCAGTACTTC